A single sample gave rise to the 8 T cell receptor beta chains below, sequenced in a study of blood T cell repertoires in COVID-19. The protocol was immunoSEQ multiplex PCR, while the TCRdb copy is restricted to in-frame clones and leaves out a portion. The profile covers roughly 190,000 clones, with roughly 82% appearing a single time and less than 9.5% taken by the ten largest. Sequenced input: peripheral blood. These receptors were obtained from a woman aged 60-70 years with COVID-19, enrolled during active disease.

This clone has only a few counts. The chain links TRBV2 to TRBJ1-2, with D hard to call. V lost 6 bases to trimming and J lost 2 bases, with 10 bases between them. This CDR3 region has 13 residues. Germline CDR1 and CDR2: SNHLY and FYNNEI. The CDR3 DNA is TGTGCCAGCAGCTTGTTGGGCAACTATGGCTACACCTTC. This encodes CASSLLGNYGYTF. The whole variable domain, filled in from reference TRBV2 and TRBJ1-2, reads EPEVTQTPSHQVTQMGQEVILRCVPISNHLYFYWYRQILGQKVEFLVSFYNNEISEKSEIFDDQFSVERPDGSNFTLKIRSTKLEDSAMYFCASSLLGNYGYTFGSGTRLTVV.

The chain has TRBV27 and TRBJ1-2, with D possibly matching TRBD1 (6 bases). The CDR3 runs 12 residues. Per germline, CDR1 MNHEY and CDR2 SMNVEV (reference sequence). Trimming removed 8 bases at V and 5 bases at J, with 12 bases between. CDR3 sequence reads: CASGDRLYGYTF. The CDR3 DNA sequence: TGTGCCAGCGGAGACAGGCTTTATGGCTACACCTTC.

The CDR3 DNA sequence: TGTGCCAGCAGATCGAGACTGATCATGAACACTGAAGCTTTCTTT. Its protein product is CASRSRLIMNTEAFF. V and J are TRBV5-6 and TRBJ1-1, with D unclear. There are 15 residues in the CDR3. Trimming stripped 5 bases from V and 0 bases from J, with 14 bases between. Per germline, CDR1 SGHDT and CDR2 YYEEEE.

This chain links TRBV5-1 with TRBJ2-1; 9 bases agree with TRBD2. Losses at the gene ends were 3 bases for V and 7 bases for J; bases not matched to a gene: 8. This CDR3 is 15 amino acids long. Germline CDR1 and CDR2: SGHRS and YFSETQ. CDR3 coding DNA: TGCGCCAGCAGCTGGTTAGCGGGAGTGATAAATGAGCAGTTCTTC. Its protein product is CASSWLAGVINEQFF.

The table lists this clone with a few counts. This sequence joins TRBV14 and TRBJ2-5; 12 nucleotides agree with TRBD2. CDR3 size: 15 residues. The germline gives CDR1 SGHDN, CDR2 FVKESK. With V trimmed by 1 base and J by 3 bases, 0 bases remained unmatched. The CDR3 loop reads CASSQGTSGKETQYF. The CDR3 nucleotides read TGTGCCAGCAGCCAAGGGACTAGCGGGAAAGAGACCCAGTACTTC.

The chain recombines TRBV6-2 or TRBV6-3 with TRBJ2-7, with TRBD2 matching over 10 bases. The CDR3 runs to 14 residues. V shed 5 bases, J shed 3 bases, and the junction held 4 bases outside the gene matches. CDR1 is MNHEY, CDR2 SVGEGT, per germline. In nucleotides, the CDR3 is TGTGCCAGCAGTGCTAGCGGGAGATTCTACGAGCAGTACTTC. Amino acid sequence: CASSASGRFYEQYF.

The chain joins TRBV5-4 to TRBJ2-1, with TRBD1 identical over 8 bases. Germline CDR1 and CDR2: SGHNT and YYREEE (reference sequence). This CDR3 comprises 15 residues. J lost 3 bases, V lost 10 bases, and 12 bases had no gene match. DNA for the CDR3: TGTGCCCAACGCGACCGGACAGGGCGCTACAATGAGCAGTTCTTC. Translation: CAQRDRTGRYNEQFF. The full variable domain, in which reference TRBV5-4 and TRBJ2-1 provide the parts outside the CDR3, is ETGVTQSPTHLIKTRGQQVTLRCSSQSGHNTVSWYQQALGQGPQFIFQYYREEENGRGNFPPRFSGLQFPNYSSELNVNALELDDSALYLCAQRDRTGRYNEQFFGPGTRLTVL.

This rearrangement joins TRBV5-4 to TRBJ2-3; D is ambiguous. V shed 4 bases and J shed 2 bases, with 11 bases lying between them. Germline loops: CDR1 SGHNT, CDR2 YYREEE (reference sequence). There are 14 residues in the CDR3. Here the CDR3 reads CASSPRGYTDTQYF. CDR3 sequence (DNA): TGTGCCAGCAGCCCACGCGGCTACACAGATACGCAGTATTTT.